The source of this TCR beta chain is a study of PD-1 blockade in classical Hodgkin lymphoma. Study-level results: It was CD4+ TCR diversity, not CD8+, that rose significantly by C4D1. Patients who initiated nivolumab within 1 year of ASCT were excluded. Patients newly diagnosed and complete responders had comparable baseline diversity.

Sample time point: cycle 4 day 1 (C4D1), after around six weeks of nivolumab. There was relapse after autologous stem cell transplantation in every patient, and there was variation in brentuximab vedotin exposure. Best overall response was complete response, partial response or progressive disease in these relapsed/refractory classical Hodgkin lymphoma patients. The germline V gene encodes CDR1 GTSNPN and CDR2 SVGIG (reference sequence). The CDR3 sequence is 15 residues long. The trim removed 5 bases at V and 3 bases at J, leaving 4 bases unmatched. TCRdb's copy holds only in-frame clones and misses some; the assay was immunoSEQ multiplex PCR. This sample yields 30,000 or so clones, of which over 75% are seen a single time; around 15% belongs to the top ten. Of note for this clone: Its cognate antigen is unknown.

This TCR came from a human donor with classical Hodgkin lymphoma. Sequenced material: peripheral blood mononuclear cells (PBMCs), taken before the fourth cycle of nivolumab. The chain uses TRBV30 and TRBJ2-3, with 14 bases aligning to TRBD2. CDR3 protein: CAWGTSGRWTDTQYF. CDR3 DNA: TGTGCCTGGGGGACTAGCGGGAGATGGACAGATACGCAGTATTTT.